This is a list of T cell receptor beta chains from one sample in a study of vaccination and CD4 T cells after COVID-19. A single record per CDR3 protein comes from TCRdb applying MiXCR to the PCR reads. The repertoire holds 6,900 or so distinct CDR3 sequences, roughly a third seen once, with approximately 10% in the top ten. Antigens of these TCRs are unknown. The sequenced material came from CD4+ T cells from blood, cultured in vitro. The receptors were sampled from a human donor in good health. The CDR3 runs from the conserved cysteine through the conserved F or W. The D gene is left open where the match is weak. Where a row states a size, it is once, few, many or the class of an expanded clone; other rows omit it.

d_call,clone_size,v_call,j_call,cdr3_aa,cdr3_nt
.,few,TRBV7-6,TRBJ2-7,CASSYQATYEQYF,TGTGCCAGCAGCTATCAGGCCACCTACGAGCAGTACTTC
.,few,TRBV6-9,TRBJ2-1,CASSSAGMSYNEQFF,TGTGCCAGCAGCTCAGCGGGCATGTCCTACAATGAGCAGTTCTTC
.,.,TRBV12-3/TRBV12-4,TRBJ2-5,CASSLLVGGTQYF,TGTGCCAGCAGTTTATTGGTCGGGGGGACCCAGTACTTC
TRBD1,.,TRBV6-2/TRBV6-3,TRBJ1-2,CASKTGGYGYTF,TGTGCCAGTAAGACAGGGGGCTATGGCTACACCTTC
TRBD1,.,TRBV20-1,TRBJ1-5,CSARREGAGMFQSQHF,TGCAGTGCTAGAAGGGAGGGGGCGGGAATGTTTCAGTCCCAGCATTTT
.,few,TRBV20-1,TRBJ2-5,CSAQRGEETQYF,TGCAGTGCTCAAAGAGGGGAAGAGACCCAGTACTTC
.,.,TRBV5-4,TRBJ1-2,CASSSGSQYGYTF,TGTGCCAGCAGCTCCGGGTCCCAATATGGCTACACCTTC
.,few,TRBV6-1,TRBJ2-7,CASSEASAVSYEQYF,TGTGCCAGCAGTGAAGCGAGTGCCGTCTCCTACGAGCAGTACTTC
.,.,TRBV7-9,TRBJ2-7,CASSLAGAYEQYF,TGTGCCAGCAGCTTAGCAGGCGCCTACGAGCAGTACTTC
.,.,TRBV20-1,TRBJ1-5,CSARKRARDGNQPQHF,TGCAGTGCTAGGAAACGAGCTAGGGACGGCAATCAGCCCCAGCATTTT
.,few,TRBV7-2,TRBJ2-7,CASSSSAGTYEQYF,TGTGCCAGCAGCTCCTCAGCGGGTACCTACGAGCAGTACTTC
TRBD1,.,TRBV18,TRBJ2-7,CASSLPRTGDEQYF,TGTGCCAGCTCCCTACCCCGGACAGGGGACGAGCAGTACTTC
.,hyperexpanded,TRBV6-1,TRBJ1-2,CASSSGRDYGYTF,TGTGCCAGCAGTAGCGGGAGGGACTATGGCTACACCTTC
.,.,TRBV20-1,TRBJ1-2,CSARNRDYGYTF,TGCAGTGCTAGGAACAGAGACTATGGCTACACCTTC
.,few,TRBV10-3,TRBJ2-7,CAISGSGVRGYEQYF,TGTGCCATCAGTGGATCAGGGGTTAGAGGCTACGAGCAGTACTTC
TRBD1,few,TRBV6-1,TRBJ2-7,CASRVGQVSYEQYF,TGTGCCAGCAGGGTGGGACAGGTCTCCTACGAGCAGTACTTC
.,.,TRBV20-1,TRBJ2-5,CSARGPAQGTQETQYF,TGCAGTGCTAGAGGCCCCGCCCAGGGGACCCAAGAGACCCAGTACTTC
TRBD1,.,TRBV6-1,TRBJ2-5,CASSELTGSVGSGPQETQYF,TGTGCCAGCAGCGAGCTGACAGGGAGTGTTGGCTCGGGCCCCCAAGAGACCCAGTACTTC
.,once,TRBV4-2,TRBJ2-7,CASSPGTWAYEQYF,TGTGCCAGCAGCCCCGGGACATGGGCCTACGAGCAGTACTTC
TRBD2,medium-sized,TRBV20-1,TRBJ2-7,CSAAGLAYEQYF,TGCAGTGCTGCCGGACTAGCCTACGAGCAGTACTTC
.,.,TRBV27,TRBJ2-7,CASSNSGHITSYEQYF,TGTGCCAGCTCAAATTCGGGACACATCACCTCCTACGAGCAGTACTTC
TRBD1,.,TRBV6-4,TRBJ2-3,CASSTGQGSDTQYF,TGTGCCAGCAGTACGGGACAGGGATCAGATACGCAGTATTTT
.,few,TRBV7-2,TRBJ2-7,CASSLVREQGYEQYF,TGTGCCAGCAGCTTAGTACGGGAGCAGGGTTACGAGCAGTACTTC
TRBD2,.,TRBV24-1,TRBJ2-5,CATSATSGQQETQYF,TGTGCCACCAGTGCCACTAGCGGACAGCAAGAGACCCAGTACTTC
TRBD1,medium-sized,TRBV20-1,TRBJ1-2,CSARGDRDFYGYTF,TGCAGTGCTAGAGGGGACAGGGATTTCTATGGCTACACCTTC
.,few,TRBV28,TRBJ1-2,CASSLRLYGYTF,TGTGCCAGCAGTTTACGCCTCTATGGCTACACCTTC
.,once,TRBV11-1,TRBJ2-3,CASSLDREAQYF,TGTGCCAGCAGCTTAGACAGGGAGGCGCAGTATTTT
.,medium-sized,TRBV15,TRBJ1-5,CATSREDFGNQPQHF,TGTGCCACCAGCCGAGAGGACTTCGGCAATCAGCCCCAGCATTTT